A single sample gave rise to the 26 T cell receptor beta chains below, sequenced in a study of T cell responses to AZD1222 COVID-19 vaccine. This table comes from immunoSEQ multiplex PCR, and its TCRdb copy is limited to in-frame clones, with some not included. The sample carries 90,000 or so clones, about nine tenths recorded once. Sequencing was performed on peripheral blood, taken 28 days after the second AZD1222 dose. Receptors originate from an adult who received the AZD1222 COVID-19 vaccine.

The CDR3 sequence: CASSLSGGGSRETQYF. The CDR3 coding sequence is TGTGCCAGCAGCTTAAGTGGCGGGGGGAGTCGGGAGACCCAGTACTTC. The V call is TRBV7-2, the J call TRBJ2-5; 8 positions agree with TRBD2. The CDR3 extends over 16 amino acids. CDR1 and CDR2 from the germline V gene are SGHTA and FQGNSA. Losses at the gene ends were 2 bases for V and 5 bases for J; bases not matched to a gene: 10.

V usage is TRBV2 and J usage is TRBJ2-5, with 8 bases aligning to TRBD1. The CDR3 sequence is 13 residues long. The germline V gene encodes CDR1 SNHLY and CDR2 FYNNEI. After removal of 7 bases from V and 2 bases from J, the junction contained 3 bases not matched to a gene. The CDR3 coding sequence is TGTGCCAGCAAGGACAGGGAGCAAGAGACCCAGTACTTC. Its translation is CASKDREQETQYF.

This clone has a handful of counts. The chain combines TRBV11-3 with TRBJ1-1, with D uncertain. The CDR3 consists of 12 residues. In germline, CDR1 is SGHNT, CDR2 YENEEA. V gave up 4 bases and J gave up 6 bases, with 9 bases separating them. The CDR3 sequence is CASSYGESEAFF. Here the CDR3 DNA reads TGTGCCAGCAGCTACGGAGAGTCTGAAGCTTTCTTT.

The chain joins TRBV28 to TRBJ2-7, with 9 bases lining up with TRBD2. Per germline, CDR1 MDHEN and CDR2 SYDVKM. The CDR3 consists of 14 residues. The junction had 12 bases not matched to a gene; V was cut back by 8 bases and J by 7 bases. The CDR3 spells CASGDLRGGREQYF. CDR3 nucleotide sequence: TGTGCCAGCGGAGATTTGCGGGGGGGCCGTGAGCAGTACTTC.

This clone came up a few times. The chain has TRBV4-1 and TRBJ1-4, with 9 bases aligning to TRBD1. This CDR3 is 14 amino acids long. Germline lookup yields CDR1 MGHRA and CDR2 YSYEKL. The V gene end was trimmed by 4 bases and the J gene end by 7 bases; junction bases not matched to a gene: 4. DNA of the CDR3: TGCGCCAGCAGCCGGTTGACAGGGGGTGAAAAACTGTTTTTT. It codes for CASSRLTGGEKLFF.

This clone was found a few times. CDR3 loop: CASSQDRSGANVLTF. The CDR3 nucleotides read TGTGCCAGCAGCCAGGACCGCTCTGGGGCCAACGTCCTGACTTTC. The rearrangement joins TRBV4-2 to TRBJ2-6; D remains ambiguous. V was cut by 3 bases and J by 0 bases, with 6 bases left in between. The CDR3 spans 15 residues. Germline CDR1 reads LGHNA; CDR2 reads YNFKEQ.

The chain's CDR3 is CASSYSKGAMTYNSPLHF. CDR3 bases: TGTGCCAGCAGTTACTCGAAGGGGGCTATGACCTATAATTCACCCCTCCACTTT. This chain uses TRBV6-7 with TRBJ1-6, with 7 nucleotides matching TRBD1. TRBV6-7 is assigned to the ORF class and has an uncertain function. V dropped 0 bases and J dropped 2; count of bases not matched to a gene: 7. This CDR3 is built from 18 residues.

The count of this clone is one. J is TRBJ2-6 and V is TRBV19; possibly TRBD2 for D (5 bases). CDR3 size: 16 residues. In germline, CDR1 is LNHDA, CDR2 SQIVND (reference sequence). Trimming shortened V by 1 base and J by 0 bases, and 7 bases separated the two germline ends. The CDR3 coding sequence is TGTGCCAGTAGTATAGCGGGGAACTCTGGGGCCAACGTCCTGACTTTC. Its translation: CASSIAGNSGANVLTF. The variable domain in full, completed from reference TRBV19 and TRBJ2-6, reads DGGITQSPKYLFRKEGQNVTLSCEQNLNHDAMYWYRQDPGQGLRLIYYSQIVNDFQKGDIAEGYSVSREKKESFPLTVTSAQKNPTAFYLCASSIAGNSGANVLTFGAGSRLTVL.

V is TRBV7-9 and J is TRBJ1-5; D is perhaps TRBD1 (6 bases). V was pared by 3 bases and J by 7 bases, with 10 bases between. CDR3 length: 13 residues. The germline gives CDR1 SEHNR, CDR2 FQNEAQ (reference sequence). CDR3 nucleotides: TGTGCCAGCAGCTTGGGGGGGCTACAGCCCCAGCATTTT. It yields the protein CASSLGGLQPQHF.

The rearrangement joins TRBV6-5 to TRBJ1-2; D unresolved. CDR1 MNHEY and CDR2 SVGAGI come from the germline V gene. The CDR3 extends over 14 amino acids. V was trimmed by 6 bases and J by 3 bases, leaving 14 bases between them. CDR3 region: CASSPAPTDYGYTF. CDR3 nucleotides: TGTGCCAGCAGCCCAGCCCCTACGGACTATGGCTACACCTTC.

The rearrangement joins TRBV12-5 to TRBJ1-2; D not resolved. Trimming shortened V by 1 base and J by 4 bases, and 10 bases separated the two germline ends. Germline V gene sequence: CDR1 LGHNT, CDR2 FRNRAP. The CDR3 runs to 14 residues. The CDR3: CASGLALDFYGYTF. The CDR3 DNA reads TGTGCTAGTGGTTTGGCCCTGGACTTCTATGGCTACACCTTC.

The chain is built from TRBV5-1 and TRBJ1-2; 9 positions agree with TRBD1. This CDR3 contains 13 residues. Germline V gene lookup returns CDR1 SGHRS and CDR2 YFSETQ. J gave up 8 bases and V 4 bases, and 6 bases lay outside the gene matches. The CDR3 is CASSQNTGGGYTF. The CDR3 region has the DNA TGCGCCAGCAGCCAAAACACAGGGGGCGGCTACACCTTC.

This clone was picked up one time. The chain links TRBV6-5 to TRBJ2-5; the match to TRBD1 covers 10 bases. Germline CDR1 MNHEY, CDR2 SVGAGI. CDR3 length: 14 amino acids. V shed 2 bases and J 4 bases; nucleotides not matched to a gene: 1. This CDR3 is CASSYGTGVETQYF. CDR3 coding DNA: TGTGCCAGCAGTTACGGGACAGGGGTAGAGACCCAGTACTTC.

V gene TRBV20-1 combines with J gene TRBJ2-2, with 9 positions matching TRBD2. The CDR3 length is 14 residues. Germline-derived CDR1 and CDR2 are DFQATT and SNEGSKA (reference sequence). The junction had 0 bases not matched to a gene; V was cut back by 3 bases and J by 1 base. The CDR3 region is CSASSGGNTGELFF. The CDR3 region has the DNA TGCAGTGCTAGTAGCGGGGGGAACACCGGGGAGCTGTTTTTT.

The V and J genes are TRBV19 and TRBJ2-7; possible D gene TRBD2, 5 bases. CDR3 size: 14 residues. CDR1 is LNHDA, CDR2 SQIVND, per germline (reference sequence). V lost 6 bases, J lost 3 bases, and 15 bases lay in between. The CDR3 loop is CASRLGVGRYEQYV. In DNA form, the CDR3 reads TGTGCCAGTAGATTGGGAGTCGGACGCTACGAGCAGTACGTC.

V gene TRBV5-6 combines with J gene TRBJ1-1, with no clear D. The CDR3 has 13 amino acids. Per germline, CDR1 SGHDT and CDR2 YYEEEE. With 4 bases removed from V and 5 bases from J, the gap between germline ends came to 12 bases. CDR3 loop: CASSLGRGTEAFF. The CDR3, as DNA: TGTGCCAGCAGCCTCGGGCGGGGAACTGAAGCTTTCTTT.

This rearrangement joins TRBV5-8 to TRBJ1-3; D not resolved. The germline V gene encodes CDR1 SGHTS and CDR2 YDEGEE. V was pared by 6 bases and J by 2 bases, with 12 bases between. The CDR3 spans 14 residues. CDR3 nucleotide sequence: TGTGCCAGCAATCCGCAAACTGCTGGAAACACCATATATTTT. Protein product: CASNPQTAGNTIYF.

The chain employs TRBV20-1 and TRBJ2-7; D is tentatively TRBD1 or TRBD2 (5 bases each). V gave up 3 bases and J gave up 4 bases, with 13 bases separating them. The CDR3 contains 13 residues. Per germline, CDR1 DFQATT and CDR2 SNEGSKA (reference sequence). This CDR3 reads CSASSGTAYEQYV. The CDR3 DNA reads as TGCAGTGCTAGTTCCGGGACGGCGTACGAGCAGTACGTC.

The CDR3 is CASSYSITLHF. The CDR3 DNA is TGTGCCAGCAGTTACTCGATTACCCTCCACTTT. V is TRBV6-6 and J is TRBJ1-6; no firm D call. CDR3 length equals 11 residues. V shed 0 bases and J shed 14 bases, with 5 bases lying between them. Germline values: CDR1 MNHNY, CDR2 SVGAGI (reference sequence).

The rearrangement joins TRBV7-2 to TRBJ2-1, with 9 nucleotides matching TRBD2. V lost 5 bases to trimming and J lost 10 bases; unmatched junction nucleotides: 12. Germline V CDR1 and CDR2: SGHTA, FQGNSA. This CDR3 comprises 15 residues. Here the CDR3 DNA reads TGTGCCAGCAGCACGCGCGGGGGGGCCGGTGAGGAGCAGTTCTTC. It yields the protein CASSTRGGAGEEQFF.

The CDR3 loop reads CASSLVWESETQYF. The DNA for the CDR3 is TGTGCCAGCAGTTTGGTGTGGGAAAGCGAGACCCAGTACTTC. The V gene is TRBV28, the J gene TRBJ2-5; D not certain. Per the germline V gene, CDR1 is MDHEN and CDR2 is SYDVKM. Trimming left V 3 bases short and J 5 bases short, with 13 bases between. This CDR3 spans 14 amino acids.

The V call is TRBV3-1 (or the pseudogene TRBV3-2), the J call TRBJ2-5, with TRBD2 matching 9 bases. The CDR3 extends over 16 amino acids. Germline V gene data show CDR1 as LGHDT and CDR2 as YNNKEL (reference sequence). The junction had 7 bases not matched to a gene; V was cut back by 0 bases and J by 5 bases. The CDR3 protein is CASSQERGLAGETQYF. In nucleotides, the CDR3 is TGTGCCAGCAGCCAAGAGAGGGGACTAGCTGGGGAGACCCAGTACTTC.

This sequence joins TRBV9 and TRBJ1-6, with 7 bases lining up with TRBD1. This CDR3 region has 15 residues. The V segment lost 0 bases and the J segment 10 bases; nucleotides outside the gene matches: 7. The germline CDR1 and CDR2 sequences are SGDLS and YYNGEE. CDR3 sequence reads: CASSVDGQVRSPLHF. For the CDR3, the DNA is TGTGCCAGCAGCGTAGACGGACAGGTTCGATCACCCCTCCACTTT.

The CDR3 coding sequence is TGTGCCAGCAGCCCTAGCCGGAAAAAGACCGGGGAGCTGTTTTTT. Translated, it gives CASSPSRKKTGELFF. The chain carries TRBV11-1 and TRBJ2-2; weak D call: TRBD2 (5 bases). Germline CDR1 is SGHAT and CDR2 is FQDESV (reference sequence). This CDR3 contains 15 residues. V dropped 5 bases and J dropped 5 bases, with 15 bases sitting between them.

The V and J genes are TRBV2 and TRBJ2-1, with 7 bases that match TRBD1. Germline loops: CDR1 SNHLY, CDR2 FYNNEI. Trimming cost V 3 bases and J 15 bases; bases outside gene matches: 8. This CDR3 region has 12 residues. The CDR3 here is CASSEGSGGPFF. As DNA, the CDR3 is TGTGCCAGCAGTGAGGGTTCAGGGGGTCCGTTCTTC.

The chain joins TRBV28 to TRBJ2-3, with 8 positions matching TRBD2. V shed 6 bases and J 0 bases; nucleotides not matched to a gene: 8. The CDR3 is 16 residues long. The germline gives CDR1 MDHEN, CDR2 SYDVKM. CDR3 sequence reads: CASSLTGGLSTDTQYF. The CDR3 DNA follows: TGTGCCAGCAGCTTGACGGGGGGGCTTAGCACAGATACGCAGTATTTT.